This T cell receptor beta chain is from a study of blood T cell repertoires in COVID-19. Living in 24 US areas, the participants were between roughly 18 and 95 years of age. In the authors' workflow: Amplification with reference gene primers provided the estimates of nucleated cell counts. This table comes from immunoSEQ multiplex PCR, and its TCRdb copy is limited to in-frame clones, with some not included. The D gene and trimming were derived from the DNA, and the V and J assignments and clone size from that table. Seen here are 200,000 to 250,000 clones, about 91% observed once, and the top ten hold approximately 10%. The J segment lost 10 bases and the V segment lost 4 bases, leaving 5 bases of the junction unmatched. Germline V gene data show CDR1 as ENHRY and CDR2 as SYGVKD. This CDR3 contains 13 residues.

The J gene is TRBJ2-1, the V gene TRBV10-3; 9 nucleotides line up with TRBD1. This clonotype was obtained from a man between 18 and 35 years old with acute COVID-19. Sequencing was carried out using PBMCs or T cells enriched from blood (not recorded which). The CDR3 DNA is TGTGCCATCAGTGTACAGGGGGCACAGGAGCAGTTCTTC. Protein sequence: CAISVQGAQEQFF.